This T cell receptor beta chain emerged from a study of cytomegalovirus exposure and HLA in healthy donors. In the study overall: Researchers found that under 90% of some 400 genotyped donors fell within the Caucasian-associated ancestry cluster.

The donors were healthy bone marrow donors. Amplification used 60 Vbeta primers and 13 Jbeta primers. Libraries were prepared by immunoSEQ multiplex PCR; TCRdb keeps only in-frame clonotypes and omits some of them. This table has approximately 190,000 clones, roughly 73% appearing once. Germline V lookup: CDR1 WSHSY, CDR2 SAAADI. The CDR3 consists of 13 residues. V gave up 11 bases and J gave up 6 bases, with 16 bases separating them. This receptor was obtained from a woman between 25 and 40 years old in good health and CMV-seronegative. The rearrangement uses TRBV10-2 and TRBJ1-4, with D possibly matching TRBD1 (6 bases). Source material: PBMCs. CDR3 nucleotide sequence: TGCGCCTCCAACAGGGCGGGTTATGAAAAACTGTTTTTT. Its translation: CASNRAGYEKLFF.